A selection of T cell receptor beta chains follows, all from one sample in a study of blood T cell repertoires in COVID-19. Repertoires were generated with immunoSEQ multiplex PCR, while TCRdb's copy carries only in-frame clones and drops some. The profile covers 150,000 to 200,000 clones, with 82% appearing a single time and more than 6% taken by the ten largest. Sample: peripheral blood. The receptors were gathered from a woman aged 40 to 50 with COVID-19, enrolled during active disease. CDR3s include the opening cysteine and the closing phenylalanine or tryptophan. D genes are given only for firm matches.

>.|TRBV29-1|TRBJ1-1
CSVMGGRNTEAFF
>.|TRBV19|TRBJ2-1
CASSNQGKNEQFF
>.|TRBV29-1|TRBJ1-2
CSVETAGPTYGYTF
>.|TRBV30|TRBJ2-1
CAWRVVTGHPYNEQFF
>TRBD1|TRBV11-2|TRBJ1-2
CASSLGQGEGYGYTF
>TRBD2|TRBV2|TRBJ2-2
CASSESGRGVGELFF
>TRBD2|TRBV7-7|TRBJ2-2
CASSLLAGGMTGELFF
>.|TRBV5-5|TRBJ1-4
CASSLGTNYEKLFF
>TRBD2|TRBV6-6|TRBJ2-5
CASSPGLAGVSGVETQYF
>TRBD1|TRBV6-5|TRBJ2-2
CASSRQGVTVGELFF
>.|TRBV7-3|TRBJ1-4
CASSPPPFSNEKLFF
>.|TRBV4-2|TRBJ2-1
CASSKDTSVEQFF
>.|TRBV5-5|TRBJ1-1
CASSFSGDTEAFF
>TRBD2|TRBV5-4|TRBJ2-2
CASSPVRGADGELFF